This is a list of T cell receptor beta chains from one sample in a study of T cell repertoires in aging, cancer and after chemotherapy. From the multiplex PCR reads, TCRdb called clonotypes with MiXCR, one entry per CDR3 protein. The table lists some 1,800 distinct CDR3 sequences, 32% of them singletons, with about a tenth in the top ten. What was sequenced was blood. The receptor source for this set is a human donor with a solid tumor. The CDR3 runs from the conserved cysteine through the conserved F or W. A D gene is named only where the DNA matches it firmly. The listing skips clone size in some rows; elsewhere it reads once, few, many or a size class.

D gene	V gene	clone size	J gene	CDR3 protein	CDR3 DNA
-	TRBV11-2	-	TRBJ2-2	CASSSLQGIGELFF	TGTGCCAGCAGCTCCCTTCAGGGGATCGGGGAGCTGTTTTTT
TRBD2	TRBV20-1	few	TRBJ2-1	CSATTPSGSYNEQFF	TGCAGTGCTACAACCCCTAGCGGCTCCTACAATGAGCAGTTCTTC
-	TRBV6-4	-	TRBJ2-2	CASSERALGGELFF	TGTGCCAGCAGTGAAAGGGCCCTGGGCGGGGAGCTGTTTTTT
-	TRBV7-9	medium-sized	TRBJ1-4	CASSLRREDEKLFF	TGTGCCAGCAGCTTAAGGAGAGAGGATGAAAAACTGTTTTTT
TRBD2	TRBV20-1	-	TRBJ2-2	CSARDLGGRSTGELFF	TGCAGTGCTAGAGATTTAGGCGGGAGGTCAACCGGGGAGCTGTTTTTT
-	TRBV6-2/TRBV6-3	-	TRBJ1-2	CASSFVQGSHGYTF	TGTGCCAGCAGTTTCGTACAGGGCTCTCATGGCTACACCTTC
TRBD1	TRBV19	-	TRBJ2-7	CASSTSSQGLGYEQYF	TGTGCCAGTAGTACTTCCTCACAGGGGCTCGGCTACGAGCAGTACTTC
-	TRBV6-5	large	TRBJ1-1	CASSARQTNTEAFF	TGTGCCAGCAGTGCACGACAGACGAACACTGAAGCTTTCTTT
-	TRBV20-1	-	TRBJ2-2	CSARDSGAMNTGELFF	TGCAGTGCTAGAGATTCGGGTGCCATGAACACCGGGGAGCTGTTTTTT
TRBD1	TRBV12-3/TRBV12-4	-	TRBJ2-2	CASSLGQGSTGELFF	TGTGCCAGCAGCCTTGGACAGGGGAGCACCGGGGAGCTGTTTTTT
-	TRBV5-1	-	TRBJ2-5	CASSLRAVETQYF	TGCGCCAGCAGCTTGAGGGCAGTTGAGACCCAGTACTTC
-	TRBV6-2/TRBV6-3	few	TRBJ1-5	CASSLTAAQPQHF	TGTGCCAGCAGTTTAACGGCCGCTCAGCCCCAGCATTTT
-	TRBV12-3/TRBV12-4	-	TRBJ1-1	CASSFGVPAAFF	TGTGCCAGCAGTTTTGGGGTCCCGGCGGCTTTCTTT
-	TRBV5-6	-	TRBJ1-2	CASTQSREIAGSLRELRDYGYTF	TGTGCCAGCACACAGAGCAGGGAAATAGCGGGTTCGCTCCGGGAACTCCGGGACTATGGCTACACCTTC
TRBD1	TRBV5-1	-	TRBJ2-2	CASSLGTGALLGATGELFF	TGCGCCAGCAGCCTAGGGACAGGGGCCTTACTCGGGGCCACCGGGGAGCTGTTTTTT
-	TRBV6-5	large	TRBJ1-2	CASSGAGDYGYTF	TGTGCCAGCAGCGGCGCAGGGGACTATGGCTACACCTTC
TRBD2	TRBV5-4	-	TRBJ2-7	CASSLGTSGAKLGEYF	TGTGCCAGCAGCTTGGGGACTAGCGGGGCAAAATTAGGGGAGTACTTC
TRBD1	TRBV7-6	-	TRBJ1-6	CASSLRTGDNSPLHF	TGTGCCAGCAGCCTTCGGACAGGGGATAATTCACCCCTCCACTTT
-	TRBV9	-	TRBJ1-2	CASSVVPRHIFF	TGTGCCAGCAGCGTAGTCCCGAGACACATTTTCTTC
-	TRBV11-2	few	TRBJ1-2	CASSLGGLSGGYTF	TGTGCCAGCAGCTTGGGGGGGCTTTCGGGTGGCTACACCTTC
TRBD2	TRBV10-3	few	TRBJ2-7	CAISPAGTSGPYEQYF	TGTGCCATCAGTCCCGCCGGGACTAGCGGACCCTACGAGCAGTACTTC
-	TRBV20-1	few	TRBJ1-1	CSASPPGYDTEAFF	TGCAGTGCTAGCCCCCCAGGGTATGACACTGAAGCTTTCTTT
-	TRBV5-6	-	TRBJ2-2	CASSWATGELFF	TGTGCCAGCAGCTGGGCTACCGGGGAGCTGTTTTTT
TRBD2	TRBV20-1	-	TRBJ2-2	CSAWGGTTGELFF	TGCAGTGCTTGGGGGGGAACCACCGGGGAGCTGTTTTTT
TRBD2	TRBV19	-	TRBJ2-1	CASSPGTSGGGWEQFF	TGTGCCAGTAGTCCCGGGACTAGCGGGGGGGGGTGGGAGCAGTTCTTC
TRBD2	TRBV20-1	-	TRBJ2-7	CSARRGAAGGRYEQYF	TGCAGTGCTAGACGGGGGGCTGCGGGGGGCAGGTACGAGCAGTACTTC
-	TRBV4-3	few	TRBJ2-1	CASAPAPIIPGGPYNEQFF	TGCGCCAGCGCTCCCGCGCCTATAATTCCGGGCGGGCCTTACAATGAGCAGTTCTTC
TRBD2	TRBV6-1	large	TRBJ2-7	CASSEIRWLAGNEQYF	TGTGCCAGCAGTGAAATAAGGTGGCTAGCGGGTAACGAGCAGTACTTC
-	TRBV13	-	TRBJ1-1	CASSLDTANTEAFF	TGTGCCAGCAGCTTAGACACAGCGAACACTGAAGCTTTCTTT
TRBD1	TRBV10-3	-	TRBJ1-5	CAISSGQGADQPQHF	TGTGCCATCAGCTCGGGACAGGGGGCTGATCAGCCCCAGCATTTT
-	TRBV19	-	TRBJ2-2	CASSITQFPLTGELFF	TGTGCCAGTAGTATTACACAGTTTCCGCTCACCGGGGAGCTGTTTTTT
TRBD1	TRBV6-2/TRBV6-3	-	TRBJ2-1	CASSLPRGSSYNEQFF	TGTGCCAGCAGCCTACCCAGGGGGAGCTCCTACAATGAGCAGTTCTTC
-	TRBV20-1	-	TRBJ2-5	CSARSRETQYF	TGCAGTGCTAGATCCCGAGAGACCCAGTACTTC
-	TRBV5-4	-	TRBJ2-1	CASSPGGGRTNNEQFF	TGTGCCAGCAGCCCCGGGGGTGGGAGGACCAACAATGAGCAGTTCTTC
-	TRBV7-3	large	TRBJ2-5	CASSLIAGNVETQYF	TGTGCCAGCAGCTTAATCGCAGGGAATGTGGAGACCCAGTACTTC
TRBD2	TRBV11-1	-	TRBJ2-7	CASSTSGIREQYF	TGTGCCAGCAGTACTAGCGGGATACGCGAGCAGTACTTC
-	TRBV6-5	large	TRBJ1-2	CASSSPPLGGYTF	TGTGCCAGCAGTTCGCCTCCACTCGGGGGCTACACCTTC
TRBD1	TRBV20-1	-	TRBJ1-1	CSASPQGAAFF	TGCAGTGCTAGTCCACAGGGGGCTGCTTTCTTT
-	TRBV4-3	-	TRBJ2-7	CASSQDLGGLGGGQYF	TGCGCCAGCAGCCAAGATTTGGGGGGACTAGGGGGCGGGCAGTACTTC
-	TRBV30	large	TRBJ2-5	CAWSVPSGRWETQYF	TGTGCCTGGAGTGTACCAAGCGGGCGGTGGGAGACCCAGTACTTC
TRBD1	TRBV11-2	large	TRBJ2-3	CASSSGQGARVSTDTQYF	TGTGCCAGCAGCTCCGGGCAGGGGGCCCGAGTCAGCACAGATACGCAGTATTTT
-	TRBV6-5	-	TRBJ2-2	CASRPPRGRQSGELFF	TGTGCCAGCAGACCCCCGAGAGGGAGGCAAAGCGGGGAGCTGTTTTTT
-	TRBV7-2	few	TRBJ1-2	CASSKRGGPNYGYTF	TGTGCCAGCAGCAAGAGAGGGGGTCCTAACTATGGCTACACCTTC
-	TRBV7-9	-	TRBJ1-6	CASREGNSPLHF	TGTGCCAGCAGGGAGGGGAATTCACCCCTCCACTTT
-	TRBV5-4	-	TRBJ2-7	CASSLYGTQREQYF	TGTGCCAGCAGCTTGTACGGGACCCAGCGCGAGCAGTACTTC
-	TRBV5-6	-	TRBJ2-3	CASSQPGSTDTQYF	TGTGCCAGCAGCCAACCAGGTAGCACAGATACGCAGTATTTT
-	TRBV19	few	TRBJ2-7	CASSIRQGVPYEQYF	TGTGCCAGTAGTATTCGCCAGGGTGTGCCCTACGAGCAGTACTTC
-	TRBV2	-	TRBJ2-1	CASSVVPWADEQFF	TGTGCCAGCAGTGTAGTACCCTGGGCAGATGAGCAGTTCTTC
-	TRBV11-1	large	TRBJ2-7	CASSLAGARSEQYF	TGTGCCAGCAGCTTAGCCGGCGCGCGGAGCGAGCAGTACTTC
-	TRBV12-3/TRBV12-4	-	TRBJ1-1	CASSRHTEAFF	TGTGCCAGCAGCCGACACACTGAAGCTTTCTTT
TRBD1	TRBV7-2	-	TRBJ1-5	CASSPTGGNQPQHF	TGTGCCAGCAGCCCAACAGGGGGTAATCAGCCCCAGCATTTT
-	TRBV29-1	large	TRBJ1-5	CSVGSSNQPQHF	TGCAGCGTTGGCTCCAGCAATCAGCCCCAGCATTTT
TRBD1	TRBV20-1	-	TRBJ1-6	CSAREGGATWAPLHF	TGCAGTGCTAGAGAAGGGGGCGCAACCTGGGCACCCCTCCACTTT